These 5 T cell receptor beta chains originate from one sample sequenced in a study of neurological immune-mediated disorders. Time point: longitudinal time-point 2. In TCRdb, the 5' RACE reads were re-called with MiXCR into one record per CDR3 protein. The profile covers about 80,000 distinct CDR3 sequences, with 5% to 6% appearing a single time and 7.9% taken by the ten largest. Sequencing was carried out using PBMCs. The receptor source for this set is a woman aged 55-75 years with multiple sclerosis.

This clonotype was seen at least ten times. This rearrangement joins TRBV5-1 to TRBJ2-5; a weak D match, TRBD1 (6 bases). The ends were cut back, 10 bases at V and 5 bases at J, with 24 bases in the middle. The length of the CDR3 is 15 residues. CDR1 and CDR2 (germline): SGHRS, YFSETQ. For the CDR3, the DNA is TGCGCCTCAAAACCTGGGACACCCGGCGGGGAGACCCAGTACTTC. Protein product: CASKPGTPGGETQYF. The full variable domain, its missing parts supplied by reference TRBV5-1 and TRBJ2-5, is KAGVTQTPRYLIKTRGQQVTLSCSPISGHRSVSWYQQTPGQGLQFLFEYFSETQRNKGNFPGRFSGRQFSNSRSEMNVSTLELGDSALYLCASKPGTPGGETQYFGPGTRLLVL.

This clonotype was recorded many times. The chain employs TRBV5-1 and TRBJ2-7; no firm D call. The CDR3 consists of 14 residues. Trimming stripped 4 bases from V and 2 bases from J, with 13 bases between. Germline CDR1 and CDR2: SGHRS and YFSETQ. CDR3 region: CASSPDGWTYEQYF. The CDR3 nucleotides read TGCGCCAGCAGCCCGGACGGGTGGACCTACGAGCAGTACTTC.

In its sample, this clonotype was seen many times. The chain uses TRBV3-1 and TRBJ1-1; D remains unclear. The CDR3 extends over 13 amino acids. V was cut by 3 bases and J by 2 bases, with 7 bases left in between. Germline values: CDR1 LGHDT, CDR2 YNNKEL (reference sequence). The CDR3 DNA reads as TGTGCCAGCAGCCATGAAGTAAACACTGAAGCTTTCTTT. As protein: CASSHEVNTEAFF.

This clonotype appeared many times. CDR3 sequence (DNA): TGTGCCAGCAGTTCTGCCGGGACAGGGACCCAAGAGACCCAGTACTTC. It yields the protein CASSSAGTGTQETQYF. This chain connects TRBV28 to TRBJ2-5; 9 bases fit TRBD1. The CDR3 extends over 16 amino acids. V shed 4 bases, J shed 1 base, and the junction held 7 bases outside the gene matches. Germline V CDR1 and CDR2: MDHEN, SYDVKM.

This clonotype was observed many times. This chain connects TRBV5-1 to TRBJ1-5; D unclear. Trimming left V 0 bases short and J 0 bases short, with 4 bases between. Germline CDR1 and CDR2: SGHRS and YFSETQ. The CDR3 contains 14 residues. The CDR3 nucleotides read TGCGCCAGCAGCTTGGGGAATAGCAATCAGCCCCAGCATTTT. Protein sequence: CASSLGNSNQPQHF.